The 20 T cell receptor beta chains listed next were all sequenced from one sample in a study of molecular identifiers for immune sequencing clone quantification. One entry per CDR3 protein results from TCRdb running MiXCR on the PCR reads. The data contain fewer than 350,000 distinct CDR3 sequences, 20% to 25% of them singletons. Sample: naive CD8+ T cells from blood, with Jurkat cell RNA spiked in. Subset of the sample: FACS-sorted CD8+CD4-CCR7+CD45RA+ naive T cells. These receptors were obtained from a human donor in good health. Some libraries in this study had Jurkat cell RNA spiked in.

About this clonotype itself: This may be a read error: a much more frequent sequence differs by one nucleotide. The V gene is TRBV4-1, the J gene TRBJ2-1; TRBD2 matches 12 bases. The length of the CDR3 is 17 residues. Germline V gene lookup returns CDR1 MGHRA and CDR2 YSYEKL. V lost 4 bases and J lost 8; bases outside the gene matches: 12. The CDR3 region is CASSRQPSGGADDEQFF. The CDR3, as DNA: TGCGCCAGCAGCCGACAACCTAGCGGGGGGGCCGACGATGAGCAGTTCTTC.

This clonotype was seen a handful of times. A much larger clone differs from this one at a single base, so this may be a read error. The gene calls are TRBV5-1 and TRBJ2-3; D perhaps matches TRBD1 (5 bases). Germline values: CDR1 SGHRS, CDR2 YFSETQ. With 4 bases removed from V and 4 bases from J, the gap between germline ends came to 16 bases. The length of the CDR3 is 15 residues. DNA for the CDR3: TGCGCCAGCAGCCCACGGACAAGGACGTCAGATACGCAGTATTTT. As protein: CASSPRTRTSDTQYF.

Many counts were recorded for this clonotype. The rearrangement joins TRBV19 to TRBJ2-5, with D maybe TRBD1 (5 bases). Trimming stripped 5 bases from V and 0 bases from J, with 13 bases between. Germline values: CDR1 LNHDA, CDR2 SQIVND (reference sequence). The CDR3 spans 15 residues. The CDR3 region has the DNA TGTGCCAGTAGTTTCGGCGCAGGGAACCAAGAGACCCAGTACTTC. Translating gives CASSFGAGNQETQYF.

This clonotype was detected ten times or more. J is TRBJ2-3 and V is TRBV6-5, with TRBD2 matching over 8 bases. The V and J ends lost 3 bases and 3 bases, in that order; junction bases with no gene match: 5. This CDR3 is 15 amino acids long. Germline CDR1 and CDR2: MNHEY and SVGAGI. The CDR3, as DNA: TGTGCCAGCAGTTATCTGCGGGGGGAAACAGATACGCAGTATTTT. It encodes CASSYLRGETDTQYF.

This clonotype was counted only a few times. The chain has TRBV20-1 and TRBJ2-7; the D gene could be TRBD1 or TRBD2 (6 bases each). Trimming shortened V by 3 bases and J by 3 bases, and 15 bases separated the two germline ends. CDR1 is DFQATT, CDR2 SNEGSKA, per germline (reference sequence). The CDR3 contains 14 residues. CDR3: CSAREGETGYEQYF. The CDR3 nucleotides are TGCAGTGCTAGGGAGGGGGAGACCGGCTACGAGCAGTACTTC.

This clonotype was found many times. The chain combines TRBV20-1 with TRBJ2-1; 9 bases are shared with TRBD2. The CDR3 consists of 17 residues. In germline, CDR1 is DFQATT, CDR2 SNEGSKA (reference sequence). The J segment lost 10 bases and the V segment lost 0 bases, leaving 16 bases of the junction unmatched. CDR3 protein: CSARERLLAGSGGEQFF. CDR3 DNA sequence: TGCAGTGCTAGAGAGCGCCTTCTAGCGGGAAGTGGAGGCGAGCAGTTCTTC.

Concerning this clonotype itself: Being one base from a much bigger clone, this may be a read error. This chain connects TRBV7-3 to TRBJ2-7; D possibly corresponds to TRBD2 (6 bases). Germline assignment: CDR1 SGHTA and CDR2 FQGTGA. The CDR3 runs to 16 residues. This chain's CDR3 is CASGLLLSGPQSEQYF. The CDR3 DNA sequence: TGTGCCAGCGGCTTACTTCTTAGCGGCCCCCAAAGCGAGCAGTACTTC.

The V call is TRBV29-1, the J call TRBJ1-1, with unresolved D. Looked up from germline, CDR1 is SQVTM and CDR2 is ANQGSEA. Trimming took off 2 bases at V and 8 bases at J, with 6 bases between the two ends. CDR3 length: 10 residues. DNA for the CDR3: TGCAGCGTTGAATCGGGAGAAGCTTTCTTT. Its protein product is CSVESGEAFF.

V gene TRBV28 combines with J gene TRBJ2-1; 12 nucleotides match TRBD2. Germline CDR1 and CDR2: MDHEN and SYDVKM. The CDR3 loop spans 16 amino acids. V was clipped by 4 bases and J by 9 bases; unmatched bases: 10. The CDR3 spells CASSSWTSGMGGEQFF. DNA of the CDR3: TGTGCCAGCAGTTCCTGGACTAGCGGGATGGGGGGTGAGCAGTTCTTC.

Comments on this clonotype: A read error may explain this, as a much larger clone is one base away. The CDR3 sequence: CAISTGPETQYF. Written as DNA, the CDR3 is TGTGCCATCAGTACAGGGCCAGAGACCCAGTACTTC. This sequence joins TRBV10-3 and TRBJ2-5; maybe TRBD1 (6 bases). Per the germline V gene, CDR1 is ENHRY and CDR2 is SYGVKD. With 5 bases removed from V and 4 bases from J, the gap between germline ends came to 8 bases. The CDR3 totals 12 residues.

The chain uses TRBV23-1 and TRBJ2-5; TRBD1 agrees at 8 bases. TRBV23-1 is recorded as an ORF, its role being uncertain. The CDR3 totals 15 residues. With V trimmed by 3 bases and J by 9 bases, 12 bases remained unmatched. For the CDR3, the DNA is TGCGCCAGCAGTCAGGCCAGGACAGGGCCAAAAGCCCAGTACTTC. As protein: CASSQARTGPKAQYF.

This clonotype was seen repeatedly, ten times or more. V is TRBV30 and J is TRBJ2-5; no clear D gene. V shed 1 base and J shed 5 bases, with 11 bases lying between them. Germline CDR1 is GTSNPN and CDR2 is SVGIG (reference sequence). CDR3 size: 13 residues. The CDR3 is CAWSGRMMETQYF. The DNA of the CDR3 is TGTGCCTGGAGTGGGCGTATGATGGAGACCCAGTACTTC. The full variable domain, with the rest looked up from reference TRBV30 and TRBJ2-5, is SQTIHQWPATLVQPVGSPLSLECTVEGTSNPNLYWYRQAAGRGLQLLFYSVGIGQISSEVPQNLSASRPQDRQFILSSKKLLLSDSGFYLCAWSGRMMETQYFGPGTRLLVL.

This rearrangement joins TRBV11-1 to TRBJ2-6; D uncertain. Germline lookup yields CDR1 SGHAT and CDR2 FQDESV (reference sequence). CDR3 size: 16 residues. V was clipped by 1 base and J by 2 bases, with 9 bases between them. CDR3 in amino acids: CASSLVGRPGANVLTF. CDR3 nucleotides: TGTGCCAGCAGCTTAGTGGGCCGACCTGGGGCCAACGTCCTGACTTTC. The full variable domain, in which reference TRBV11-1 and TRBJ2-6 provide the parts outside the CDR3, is EAEVAQSPRYKITEKSQAVAFWCDPISGHATLYWYRQILGQGPELLVQFQDESVVDDSQLPKDRFSAERLKGVDSTLKIQPAELGDSAMYLCASSLVGRPGANVLTFGAGSRLTVL.

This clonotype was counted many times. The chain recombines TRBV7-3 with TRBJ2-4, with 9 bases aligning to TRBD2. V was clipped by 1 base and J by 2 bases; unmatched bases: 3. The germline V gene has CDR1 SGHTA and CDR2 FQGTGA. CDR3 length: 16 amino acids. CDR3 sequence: CASSLMTSGPKNIQYF. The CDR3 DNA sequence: TGTGCCAGCAGCTTAATGACTAGCGGTCCCAAAAACATTCAGTACTTC.

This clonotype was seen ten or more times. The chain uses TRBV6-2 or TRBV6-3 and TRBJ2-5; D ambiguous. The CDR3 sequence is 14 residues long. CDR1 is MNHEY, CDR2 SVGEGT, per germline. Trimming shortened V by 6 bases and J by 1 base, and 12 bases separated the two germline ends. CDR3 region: CASRRMDLQETQYF. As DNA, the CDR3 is TGTGCCAGCAGACGAATGGATCTCCAAGAGACCCAGTACTTC.

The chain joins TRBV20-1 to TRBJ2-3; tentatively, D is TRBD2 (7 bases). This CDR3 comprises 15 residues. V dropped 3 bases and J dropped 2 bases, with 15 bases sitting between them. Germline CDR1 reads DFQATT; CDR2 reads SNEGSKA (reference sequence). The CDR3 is CSARDWGGTTDTQYF. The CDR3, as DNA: TGCAGTGCTAGGGATTGGGGGGGCACCACAGATACGCAGTATTTT.

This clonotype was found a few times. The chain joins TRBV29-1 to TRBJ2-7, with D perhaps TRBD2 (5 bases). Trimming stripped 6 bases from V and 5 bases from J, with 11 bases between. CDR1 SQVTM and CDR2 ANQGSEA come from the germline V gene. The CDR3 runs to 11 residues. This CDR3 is CSVTDGDEQYF. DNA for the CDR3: TGCAGCGTCACCGACGGGGACGAGCAGTACTTC.

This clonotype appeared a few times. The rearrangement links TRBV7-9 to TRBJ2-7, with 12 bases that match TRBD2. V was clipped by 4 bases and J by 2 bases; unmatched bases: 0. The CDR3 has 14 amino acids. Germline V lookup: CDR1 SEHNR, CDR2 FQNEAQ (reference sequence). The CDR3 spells CASSSSGRAYEQYF. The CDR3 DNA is TGTGCCAGCAGCTCTAGCGGGAGGGCCTACGAGCAGTACTTC.

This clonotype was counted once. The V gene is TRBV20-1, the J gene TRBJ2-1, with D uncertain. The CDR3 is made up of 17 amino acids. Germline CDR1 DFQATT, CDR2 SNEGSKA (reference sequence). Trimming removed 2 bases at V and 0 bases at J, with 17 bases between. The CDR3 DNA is TGCAGTGCTAGAAACCCGGAGCGCGAAAGCTCCTACAATGAGCAGTTCTTC. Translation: CSARNPERESSYNEQFF.

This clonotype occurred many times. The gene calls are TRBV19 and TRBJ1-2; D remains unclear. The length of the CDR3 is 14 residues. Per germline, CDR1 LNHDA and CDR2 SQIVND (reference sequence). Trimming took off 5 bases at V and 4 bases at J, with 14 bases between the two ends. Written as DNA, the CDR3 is TGTGCCAGTAGTGTGGACTCCCCTCTCTATGGCTACACCTTC. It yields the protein CASSVDSPLYGYTF.